Below, one T cell receptor beta chain is given with its context. What it binds is unknown. This PCR relied on a set of 60 Vbeta primers and 13 Jbeta primers. Generated by immunoSEQ multiplex PCR, the TCRdb table keeps only in-frame clones and is missing some. The sample records about 170,000 clones, around 77% being singletons. This sample was included in a study of cytomegalovirus exposure and HLA in healthy donors. Study-level points and caveats: Donors belonging to an Asian-associated ancestry cluster reportedly showed fewer N-insertions in productive TCRs than the roughly 680-donor mean, according to what a later analysis found.

With 2 bases removed from V and 0 bases from J, the gap between germline ends came to 10 bases. Germline V lookup: CDR1 LNHDA, CDR2 SQIVND (reference sequence). The CDR3 is 15 residues long. The sequence derives from a female donor in good health and CMV-seronegative. The specimen sequenced was PBMCs. The rearrangement uses TRBV19 and TRBJ1-1; D ambiguous. The CDR3 here is CASSIWSTVNTEAFF. DNA for the CDR3: TGTGCCAGTAGTATATGGAGTACCGTGAACACTGAAGCTTTCTTT.